Listed below are T cell receptor beta chains from one sample, sequenced in a study of blood T cell repertoires in COVID-19. Here immunoSEQ multiplex PCR was the method, and the copy in TCRdb shows in-frame clones only, minus some. Among a few hundred thousand clones listed, roughly 86% were seen once. Sequencing was carried out using peripheral blood. These TCRs come from a man older than 75 with acute or convalescent COVID-19. Both conserved end residues are part of each CDR3. Fields, in order: CDR3 protein, CDR3 DNA, D gene, clone size, J gene, V gene, CDR3 length. D genes are given only for firm matches. Some rows have no size entry. The others give once, few or many, or a class for an expanded clone.

cdr3_aa: CASSPLGAGTEAFF; cdr3_nt: TGTGCCAGCTCACCACTAGGGGCCGGCACTGAAGCTTTCTTT; d_call: -; clone_size: -; j_call: TRBJ1-1; v_call: TRBV18; cdr3_length: 14
cdr3_aa: CASSPSGSSYNEQFF; cdr3_nt: TGTGCCAGCAGCCCCAGCGGGAGCTCCTACAATGAGCAGTTCTTC; d_call: TRBD2; clone_size: once; j_call: TRBJ2-1; v_call: TRBV7-2; cdr3_length: 15
cdr3_aa: CSAGTGRYEQFF; cdr3_nt: TGCAGCGCCGGGACAGGGAGGTATGAGCAGTTCTTC; d_call: TRBD1; clone_size: -; j_call: TRBJ2-1; v_call: TRBV29-1; cdr3_length: 12
cdr3_aa: CASKSTSGTYNEQFF; cdr3_nt: TGTGCCAGCAAATCTACTAGCGGGACCTACAATGAGCAGTTCTTC; d_call: TRBD2; clone_size: -; j_call: TRBJ2-1; v_call: TRBV6-5; cdr3_length: 15
cdr3_aa: CASSQEQGAQSPLHF; cdr3_nt: TGTGCCAGCAGCCAAGAACAGGGTGCGCAATCACCCCTCCACTTT; d_call: -; clone_size: -; j_call: TRBJ1-6; v_call: TRBV4-2; cdr3_length: 15
cdr3_aa: CASTQGSLNTEAFF; cdr3_nt: TGTGCCAGCACCCAGGGATCTTTGAACACTGAAGCTTTCTTT; d_call: -; clone_size: -; j_call: TRBJ1-1; v_call: TRBV6-5; cdr3_length: 14
cdr3_aa: CASSESGSSYNEQFF; cdr3_nt: TGTGCCAGCAGCGAGAGCGGTAGCTCCTACAATGAGCAGTTCTTC; d_call: -; clone_size: -; j_call: TRBJ2-1; v_call: TRBV5-4; cdr3_length: 15
cdr3_aa: CASSPTSGVYNEQFF; cdr3_nt: TGTGCCAGCAGCCCGACTAGCGGGGTTTACAATGAGCAGTTCTTC; d_call: TRBD2; clone_size: -; j_call: TRBJ2-1; v_call: TRBV6-5; cdr3_length: 15
cdr3_aa: CASSLGPSGTGLNTEAFF; cdr3_nt: TGTGCCAGCAGCTTAGGCCCCTCCGGGACAGGATTGAACACTGAAGCTTTCTTT; d_call: TRBD1; clone_size: -; j_call: TRBJ1-1; v_call: TRBV11-2; cdr3_length: 18
cdr3_aa: CASSSTFRGVETQYF; cdr3_nt: TGTGCCAGCAGCTCCACATTCAGGGGAGTCGAGACCCAGTACTTC; d_call: -; clone_size: -; j_call: TRBJ2-5; v_call: TRBV7-9; cdr3_length: 15
cdr3_aa: CATVLSPGPSREQYF; cdr3_nt: TGTGCCACCGTTTTGAGCCCAGGGCCCTCCCGCGAGCAGTACTTC; d_call: -; clone_size: -; j_call: TRBJ2-7; v_call: TRBV6-5; cdr3_length: 15
cdr3_aa: CASSQPGQHNNEQFF; cdr3_nt: TGCGCCAGCAGCCAGCCGGGACAGCATAACAATGAGCAGTTCTTC; d_call: TRBD1; clone_size: -; j_call: TRBJ2-1; v_call: TRBV5-1; cdr3_length: 15
cdr3_aa: CATSDPGQAGGTQYF; cdr3_nt: TGTGCCACCAGTGACCCCGGACAGGCCGGGGGGACCCAGTACTTC; d_call: -; clone_size: -; j_call: TRBJ2-5; v_call: TRBV24-1; cdr3_length: 15
cdr3_aa: CASSTRTDGYTF; cdr3_nt: TGTGCCAGCAGTACCCGGACAGATGGCTACACCTTC; d_call: -; clone_size: -; j_call: TRBJ1-2; v_call: TRBV6-5; cdr3_length: 12
cdr3_aa: CASSLGAGQETQYF; cdr3_nt: TGCGCCAGCAGCTTGGGTGCAGGTCAAGAGACCCAGTACTTC; d_call: -; clone_size: -; j_call: TRBJ2-5; v_call: TRBV5-1; cdr3_length: 14
cdr3_aa: CASSQRHSGNTIYF; cdr3_nt: TGTGCCAGCAGCCAAAGACACTCTGGAAACACCATATATTTT; d_call: -; clone_size: -; j_call: TRBJ1-3; v_call: TRBV3-1/TRBV3-2; cdr3_length: 14
cdr3_aa: CASSAEMNTEAFF; cdr3_nt: TGTGCCAGCAGTGCGGAGATGAACACTGAAGCTTTCTTT; d_call: -; clone_size: -; j_call: TRBJ1-1; v_call: TRBV2; cdr3_length: 13
cdr3_aa: CASRSFNEQFF; cdr3_nt: TGTGCCAGTAGATCCTTCAATGAGCAGTTCTTC; d_call: -; clone_size: -; j_call: TRBJ2-1; v_call: TRBV19; cdr3_length: 11
cdr3_aa: CSVMGQGRTEAFF; cdr3_nt: TGCAGCGTTATGGGACAGGGGCGAACTGAAGCTTTCTTT; d_call: TRBD1; clone_size: -; j_call: TRBJ1-1; v_call: TRBV29-1; cdr3_length: 13
cdr3_aa: CASSLTGGAGYTF; cdr3_nt: TGTGCCAGCAGTTTAACAGGGGGCGCTGGCTACACCTTC; d_call: TRBD1; clone_size: -; j_call: TRBJ1-2; v_call: TRBV28; cdr3_length: 13
cdr3_aa: CASTRNSEKLFF; cdr3_nt: TGTGCCAGCACCCGAAATAGTGAAAAACTGTTTTTT; d_call: -; clone_size: -; j_call: TRBJ1-4; v_call: TRBV28; cdr3_length: 12
cdr3_aa: CASSINPGYSNQPQHF; cdr3_nt: TGTGCCAGTAGTATCAACCCAGGTTATAGCAATCAGCCCCAGCATTTT; d_call: -; clone_size: -; j_call: TRBJ1-5; v_call: TRBV19; cdr3_length: 16
cdr3_aa: CASGRYDGIANYGYTF; cdr3_nt: TGTGCCAGCGGGAGATACGACGGGATCGCTAACTATGGCTACACCTTC; d_call: -; clone_size: -; j_call: TRBJ1-2; v_call: TRBV28; cdr3_length: 16
cdr3_aa: CASSLGAGTGSTDTQYF; cdr3_nt: TGTGCCAGCAGCTTGGGAGCCGGGACAGGGAGCACAGATACGCAGTATTTT; d_call: TRBD1; clone_size: -; j_call: TRBJ2-3; v_call: TRBV5-8; cdr3_length: 17
cdr3_aa: CASSSQPGVGNEKLFF; cdr3_nt: TGTGCCAGCAGCTCACAACCAGGGGTGGGGAATGAAAAACTGTTTTTT; d_call: -; clone_size: -; j_call: TRBJ1-4; v_call: TRBV11-2; cdr3_length: 16
cdr3_aa: CASSPNSPGANVLTF; cdr3_nt: TGTGCCAGCAGTCCTAATTCCCCTGGGGCCAACGTCCTGACTTTC; d_call: -; clone_size: -; j_call: TRBJ2-6; v_call: TRBV7-6; cdr3_length: 15
cdr3_aa: CASSLIAGGRTDTQYF; cdr3_nt: TGTGCCAGCAGCTTAATTGCGGGAGGACGCACAGATACGCAGTATTTT; d_call: TRBD2; clone_size: -; j_call: TRBJ2-3; v_call: TRBV7-3; cdr3_length: 16
cdr3_aa: CASSPPRTGSLNTEAFF; cdr3_nt: TGTGCCAGCTCACCACCGCGGACAGGGTCCTTGAACACTGAAGCTTTCTTT; d_call: TRBD1; clone_size: once; j_call: TRBJ1-1; v_call: TRBV18; cdr3_length: 17
cdr3_aa: CASSSMSGELFF; cdr3_nt: TGTGCCAGCTCATCCATGAGTGGGGAGCTGTTTTTT; d_call: -; clone_size: -; j_call: TRBJ2-2; v_call: TRBV18; cdr3_length: 12
cdr3_aa: CASSLMQGRVRTEAFF; cdr3_nt: TGCGCCAGCAGCTTGATGCAGGGCCGGGTTAGGACTGAAGCTTTCTTT; d_call: -; clone_size: -; j_call: TRBJ1-1; v_call: TRBV5-1; cdr3_length: 16
cdr3_aa: CASSPRTGINEKLFF; cdr3_nt: TGTGCCAGCAGCCCCCGGACAGGAATAAATGAAAAACTGTTTTTT; d_call: TRBD1; clone_size: -; j_call: TRBJ1-4; v_call: TRBV3-1/TRBV3-2; cdr3_length: 15
cdr3_aa: CASSLGQDYEQYF; cdr3_nt: TGCGCCAGCAGCTTGGGACAGGACTACGAGCAGTACTTC; d_call: -; clone_size: -; j_call: TRBJ2-7; v_call: TRBV5-1; cdr3_length: 13
cdr3_aa: CASSLGAYTQYF; cdr3_nt: TGTGCCAGCAGCTTGGGCGCATATACGCAGTATTTT; d_call: -; clone_size: -; j_call: TRBJ2-3; v_call: TRBV7-2; cdr3_length: 12
cdr3_aa: CASSFGGGRVSYNEQFF; cdr3_nt: TGCGCCAGCAGCTTTGGCGGGGGGAGGGTCTCCTACAATGAGCAGTTCTTC; d_call: TRBD2; clone_size: -; j_call: TRBJ2-1; v_call: TRBV5-1; cdr3_length: 17
cdr3_aa: CASSQELGPADTQYF; cdr3_nt: TGCGCCAGCAGCCAAGAACTAGGCCCAGCAGATACGCAGTATTTT; d_call: -; clone_size: -; j_call: TRBJ2-3; v_call: TRBV4-1; cdr3_length: 15
cdr3_aa: CASSLGAEGGYTF; cdr3_nt: TGCGCCAGCAGCTTGGGGGCGGAGGGCGGCTACACCTTC; d_call: -; clone_size: -; j_call: TRBJ1-2; v_call: TRBV5-1; cdr3_length: 13
cdr3_aa: CASSISGSYEQYF; cdr3_nt: TGTGCCAGCTCAATTAGCGGGAGCTACGAGCAGTACTTC; d_call: TRBD2; clone_size: -; j_call: TRBJ2-7; v_call: TRBV6-6; cdr3_length: 13
cdr3_aa: CASSFQGREDGNTIYF; cdr3_nt: TGTGCCAGCAGCTTCCAGGGCAGGGAAGATGGAAACACCATATATTTT; d_call: -; clone_size: -; j_call: TRBJ1-3; v_call: TRBV5-4; cdr3_length: 16
cdr3_aa: CASSVGTGTTNEKLFF; cdr3_nt: TGTGCCAGCAGTGTCGGGACAGGCACAACTAATGAAAAACTGTTTTTT; d_call: TRBD1; clone_size: -; j_call: TRBJ1-4; v_call: TRBV6-1; cdr3_length: 16
cdr3_aa: CASSLGQGAVYGYTF; cdr3_nt: TGCGCCAGCAGCTTGGGACAGGGGGCGGTTTATGGCTACACCTTC; d_call: TRBD1; clone_size: -; j_call: TRBJ1-2; v_call: TRBV5-1; cdr3_length: 15
cdr3_aa: CASSILQGGTNQPQHF; cdr3_nt: TGTGCCAGTAGTATCCTACAGGGGGGAACCAATCAGCCCCAGCATTTT; d_call: TRBD1; clone_size: -; j_call: TRBJ1-5; v_call: TRBV19; cdr3_length: 16
cdr3_aa: CASSDSGGPARTGELFF; cdr3_nt: TGTGCCAGCAGTGACTCGGGGGGGCCCGCTCGCACCGGGGAGCTGTTTTTT; d_call: -; clone_size: once; j_call: TRBJ2-2; v_call: TRBV6-4; cdr3_length: 17
cdr3_aa: CASSFGDSYEQYF; cdr3_nt: TGTGCCAGCAGCTTTGGTGACAGTTACGAGCAGTACTTC; d_call: -; clone_size: -; j_call: TRBJ2-7; v_call: TRBV11-3; cdr3_length: 13
cdr3_aa: CASSVGGLAGGEQYF; cdr3_nt: TGTGCCAGCAGCGTAGGGGGACTTGCGGGAGGCGAGCAGTACTTC; d_call: TRBD2; clone_size: -; j_call: TRBJ2-7; v_call: TRBV9; cdr3_length: 15
cdr3_aa: CATSRGGTSAFSEQFF; cdr3_nt: TGTGCCACCAGCAGAGGGGGGACTAGCGCTTTCTCTGAGCAGTTCTTC; d_call: TRBD2; clone_size: -; j_call: TRBJ2-1; v_call: TRBV15; cdr3_length: 16